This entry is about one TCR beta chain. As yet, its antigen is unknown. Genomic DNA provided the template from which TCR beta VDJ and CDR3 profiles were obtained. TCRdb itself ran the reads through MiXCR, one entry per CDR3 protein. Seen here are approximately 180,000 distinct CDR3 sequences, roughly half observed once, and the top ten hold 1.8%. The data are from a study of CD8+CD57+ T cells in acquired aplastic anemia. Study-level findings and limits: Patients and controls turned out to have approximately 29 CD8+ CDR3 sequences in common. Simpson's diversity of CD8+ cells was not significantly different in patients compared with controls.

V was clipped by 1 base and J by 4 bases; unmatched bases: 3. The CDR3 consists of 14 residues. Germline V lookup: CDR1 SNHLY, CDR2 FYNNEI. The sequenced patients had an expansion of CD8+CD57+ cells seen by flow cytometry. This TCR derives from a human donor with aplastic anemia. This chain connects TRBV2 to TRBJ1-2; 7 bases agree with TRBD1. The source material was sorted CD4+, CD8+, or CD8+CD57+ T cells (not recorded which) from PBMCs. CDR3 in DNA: TGTGCCAGCAGTGAAGAGGGGGCAAGCTATGGCTACACCTTC. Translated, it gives CASSEEGASYGYTF.